This is a list of T cell receptor beta chains from one sample in a study of vaccination effects on CD4 cells after COVID-19. The antigens of these receptors remain unknown. TCRdb's copy holds only in-frame clones and misses some; the assay was immunoSEQ multiplex PCR. Among under 40,000 clones, around 76% were seen once, and the ten largest hold roughly 3%. The material sequenced was CD4+ T cells from PBMCs cultured without peptide, taken before COVID-19 vaccination. These receptors were collected from a human donor who received a COVID-19 vaccine. Each CDR3 is given with its conserved first and last residue. A D gene is named only where the DNA matches it firmly. Only some rows state a clone size, as once, few, many or a class for expanded clones.

D gene,clone size,J gene,V gene,CDR3 DNA,CDR3 protein
TRBD2,-,TRBJ2-5,TRBV23-1,TGCGCCAGCAGGCCGGGGAGGGGAGCGGAGACCCAGTACTTC,CASRPGRGAETQYF
TRBD1,-,TRBJ1-2,TRBV10-3,TGTGCCATCAGTGCGCGGGACAGCACTTATGGCTACACCTTC,CAISARDSTYGYTF
-,-,TRBJ1-2,TRBV29-1,TGCAGCGTTTCTCAGGGCAACTATGGCTACACCTTC,CSVSQGNYGYTF
TRBD1,-,TRBJ1-6,TRBV5-1,TGCGCCAGCAGCCCGGGGACAGCGAATTCACCCCTCCACTTT,CASSPGTANSPLHF
-,-,TRBJ2-3,TRBV24-1,TGTGCCACCAGTGATCCTTCCTCCTTCCCCGGCACAGATACGCAGTATTTT,CATSDPSSFPGTDTQYF
-,-,TRBJ1-3,TRBV19,TGTGCCAGTAGTAAATGGAAGGACTCTGGAAACACCATATATTTT,CASSKWKDSGNTIYF
-,few,TRBJ1-2,TRBV5-1,TGCGCCAGCAGCCCCTCTGGGTCAGACTATGGCTACACCTTC,CASSPSGSDYGYTF
TRBD2,-,TRBJ2-5,TRBV9,TGTGCCAGCAGCGTCACTAGCGGGGGGGAATGGGAGACCCAGTACTTC,CASSVTSGGEWETQYF
-,-,TRBJ2-5,TRBV7-2,TGTGCCAGCAGCTTAATGTTATCGGAAGAGACCCAGTACTTC,CASSLMLSEETQYF
-,-,TRBJ2-3,TRBV6-2/TRBV6-3,TGTGCCAGCAGTTACCGCGTCACTACTTCCGGGACCGGCACAGATACGCAGTATTTT,CASSYRVTTSGTGTDTQYF